The 6 T cell receptor beta chains below come from one sample, sequenced in a study of T cell changes during pregnancy in multiple sclerosis. Clones were read by immunoSEQ multiplex PCR, and TCRdb kept only the in-frame ones, dropping some. The top ten hold under 6% of the sample, which has around 50,000 clones, about 95% seen once. Here the sequenced sample was CD8+ T cells from peripheral blood mononuclear cells, taken in the first trimester of pregnancy. The receptors come from a female donor with multiple sclerosis, enrolled in a pregnancy study.

The V and J genes are TRBV19 and TRBJ2-1; perhaps TRBD2 as D (6 bases). CDR1 and CDR2 (germline): LNHDA, SQIVND (reference sequence). There are 11 residues in the CDR3. V gave up 8 bases and J gave up 10 bases, with 12 bases separating them. The CDR3 spells CASADGSEQFF. The CDR3 DNA reads as TGTGCCAGTGCAGACGGGAGCGAGCAGTTCTTC.

The rearrangement uses TRBV5-1 and TRBJ1-1; D remains ambiguous. V was pared by 1 base and J by 4 bases, with 5 bases between. Germline CDR1 and CDR2: SGHRS and YFSETQ. The CDR3 extends over 12 amino acids. The CDR3 loop is CASSLRPTEAFF. The CDR3 nucleotides read TGCGCCAGCAGCTTGCGTCCCACTGAAGCTTTCTTT.

V usage is TRBV23-1 and J usage is TRBJ2-1; TRBD1 might be the D (7 bases). TRBV23-1 is known as an ORF, though its function is uncertain. V shed 9 bases and J shed 6 bases, with 24 bases lying between them. The CDR3 loop spans 16 amino acids. The CDR3 here is CASLKTGLLARNEQFF. The CDR3 coding sequence is TGCGCCAGTCTTAAGACAGGGTTACTAGCTCGCAATGAGCAGTTCTTC.

J is TRBJ2-7 and V is TRBV27; no reliable D call. CDR3 length: 10 residues. Germline-derived CDR1 and CDR2 are MNHEY and SMNVEV (reference sequence). Deletions cut 3 bases from V and 6 bases from J, with 3 bases between. In nucleotides, the CDR3 is TGTGCCAGCAGTTTCGGCGAGCAGTACTTC. This codes for CASSFGEQYF.

The gene calls are TRBV5-1 and TRBJ2-2; tentative D call: TRBD2 (5 bases). Germline CDR1 reads SGHRS; CDR2 reads YFSETQ. Trimming shortened V by 7 bases and J by 3 bases, and 13 bases separated the two germline ends. The CDR3 runs 14 residues. For the CDR3, the DNA is TGCGCCAGCCGTGCGAGGGTGGACACCGGGGAGCTGTTTTTT. Protein product: CASRARVDTGELFF.

CDR3 loop: CASSFTSGQSYEQYF. The CDR3 coding sequence is TGTGCCAGCAGCTTTACATCGGGACAGAGCTACGAGCAGTACTTC. The chain joins TRBV5-5 to TRBJ2-7, with 7 bases aligning to TRBD1. This CDR3 region has 15 residues. CDR1 and CDR2 (germline): SGHKS, YYEKEE (reference sequence). The V and J ends lost 2 bases and 3 bases, in that order; junction bases with no gene match: 8.